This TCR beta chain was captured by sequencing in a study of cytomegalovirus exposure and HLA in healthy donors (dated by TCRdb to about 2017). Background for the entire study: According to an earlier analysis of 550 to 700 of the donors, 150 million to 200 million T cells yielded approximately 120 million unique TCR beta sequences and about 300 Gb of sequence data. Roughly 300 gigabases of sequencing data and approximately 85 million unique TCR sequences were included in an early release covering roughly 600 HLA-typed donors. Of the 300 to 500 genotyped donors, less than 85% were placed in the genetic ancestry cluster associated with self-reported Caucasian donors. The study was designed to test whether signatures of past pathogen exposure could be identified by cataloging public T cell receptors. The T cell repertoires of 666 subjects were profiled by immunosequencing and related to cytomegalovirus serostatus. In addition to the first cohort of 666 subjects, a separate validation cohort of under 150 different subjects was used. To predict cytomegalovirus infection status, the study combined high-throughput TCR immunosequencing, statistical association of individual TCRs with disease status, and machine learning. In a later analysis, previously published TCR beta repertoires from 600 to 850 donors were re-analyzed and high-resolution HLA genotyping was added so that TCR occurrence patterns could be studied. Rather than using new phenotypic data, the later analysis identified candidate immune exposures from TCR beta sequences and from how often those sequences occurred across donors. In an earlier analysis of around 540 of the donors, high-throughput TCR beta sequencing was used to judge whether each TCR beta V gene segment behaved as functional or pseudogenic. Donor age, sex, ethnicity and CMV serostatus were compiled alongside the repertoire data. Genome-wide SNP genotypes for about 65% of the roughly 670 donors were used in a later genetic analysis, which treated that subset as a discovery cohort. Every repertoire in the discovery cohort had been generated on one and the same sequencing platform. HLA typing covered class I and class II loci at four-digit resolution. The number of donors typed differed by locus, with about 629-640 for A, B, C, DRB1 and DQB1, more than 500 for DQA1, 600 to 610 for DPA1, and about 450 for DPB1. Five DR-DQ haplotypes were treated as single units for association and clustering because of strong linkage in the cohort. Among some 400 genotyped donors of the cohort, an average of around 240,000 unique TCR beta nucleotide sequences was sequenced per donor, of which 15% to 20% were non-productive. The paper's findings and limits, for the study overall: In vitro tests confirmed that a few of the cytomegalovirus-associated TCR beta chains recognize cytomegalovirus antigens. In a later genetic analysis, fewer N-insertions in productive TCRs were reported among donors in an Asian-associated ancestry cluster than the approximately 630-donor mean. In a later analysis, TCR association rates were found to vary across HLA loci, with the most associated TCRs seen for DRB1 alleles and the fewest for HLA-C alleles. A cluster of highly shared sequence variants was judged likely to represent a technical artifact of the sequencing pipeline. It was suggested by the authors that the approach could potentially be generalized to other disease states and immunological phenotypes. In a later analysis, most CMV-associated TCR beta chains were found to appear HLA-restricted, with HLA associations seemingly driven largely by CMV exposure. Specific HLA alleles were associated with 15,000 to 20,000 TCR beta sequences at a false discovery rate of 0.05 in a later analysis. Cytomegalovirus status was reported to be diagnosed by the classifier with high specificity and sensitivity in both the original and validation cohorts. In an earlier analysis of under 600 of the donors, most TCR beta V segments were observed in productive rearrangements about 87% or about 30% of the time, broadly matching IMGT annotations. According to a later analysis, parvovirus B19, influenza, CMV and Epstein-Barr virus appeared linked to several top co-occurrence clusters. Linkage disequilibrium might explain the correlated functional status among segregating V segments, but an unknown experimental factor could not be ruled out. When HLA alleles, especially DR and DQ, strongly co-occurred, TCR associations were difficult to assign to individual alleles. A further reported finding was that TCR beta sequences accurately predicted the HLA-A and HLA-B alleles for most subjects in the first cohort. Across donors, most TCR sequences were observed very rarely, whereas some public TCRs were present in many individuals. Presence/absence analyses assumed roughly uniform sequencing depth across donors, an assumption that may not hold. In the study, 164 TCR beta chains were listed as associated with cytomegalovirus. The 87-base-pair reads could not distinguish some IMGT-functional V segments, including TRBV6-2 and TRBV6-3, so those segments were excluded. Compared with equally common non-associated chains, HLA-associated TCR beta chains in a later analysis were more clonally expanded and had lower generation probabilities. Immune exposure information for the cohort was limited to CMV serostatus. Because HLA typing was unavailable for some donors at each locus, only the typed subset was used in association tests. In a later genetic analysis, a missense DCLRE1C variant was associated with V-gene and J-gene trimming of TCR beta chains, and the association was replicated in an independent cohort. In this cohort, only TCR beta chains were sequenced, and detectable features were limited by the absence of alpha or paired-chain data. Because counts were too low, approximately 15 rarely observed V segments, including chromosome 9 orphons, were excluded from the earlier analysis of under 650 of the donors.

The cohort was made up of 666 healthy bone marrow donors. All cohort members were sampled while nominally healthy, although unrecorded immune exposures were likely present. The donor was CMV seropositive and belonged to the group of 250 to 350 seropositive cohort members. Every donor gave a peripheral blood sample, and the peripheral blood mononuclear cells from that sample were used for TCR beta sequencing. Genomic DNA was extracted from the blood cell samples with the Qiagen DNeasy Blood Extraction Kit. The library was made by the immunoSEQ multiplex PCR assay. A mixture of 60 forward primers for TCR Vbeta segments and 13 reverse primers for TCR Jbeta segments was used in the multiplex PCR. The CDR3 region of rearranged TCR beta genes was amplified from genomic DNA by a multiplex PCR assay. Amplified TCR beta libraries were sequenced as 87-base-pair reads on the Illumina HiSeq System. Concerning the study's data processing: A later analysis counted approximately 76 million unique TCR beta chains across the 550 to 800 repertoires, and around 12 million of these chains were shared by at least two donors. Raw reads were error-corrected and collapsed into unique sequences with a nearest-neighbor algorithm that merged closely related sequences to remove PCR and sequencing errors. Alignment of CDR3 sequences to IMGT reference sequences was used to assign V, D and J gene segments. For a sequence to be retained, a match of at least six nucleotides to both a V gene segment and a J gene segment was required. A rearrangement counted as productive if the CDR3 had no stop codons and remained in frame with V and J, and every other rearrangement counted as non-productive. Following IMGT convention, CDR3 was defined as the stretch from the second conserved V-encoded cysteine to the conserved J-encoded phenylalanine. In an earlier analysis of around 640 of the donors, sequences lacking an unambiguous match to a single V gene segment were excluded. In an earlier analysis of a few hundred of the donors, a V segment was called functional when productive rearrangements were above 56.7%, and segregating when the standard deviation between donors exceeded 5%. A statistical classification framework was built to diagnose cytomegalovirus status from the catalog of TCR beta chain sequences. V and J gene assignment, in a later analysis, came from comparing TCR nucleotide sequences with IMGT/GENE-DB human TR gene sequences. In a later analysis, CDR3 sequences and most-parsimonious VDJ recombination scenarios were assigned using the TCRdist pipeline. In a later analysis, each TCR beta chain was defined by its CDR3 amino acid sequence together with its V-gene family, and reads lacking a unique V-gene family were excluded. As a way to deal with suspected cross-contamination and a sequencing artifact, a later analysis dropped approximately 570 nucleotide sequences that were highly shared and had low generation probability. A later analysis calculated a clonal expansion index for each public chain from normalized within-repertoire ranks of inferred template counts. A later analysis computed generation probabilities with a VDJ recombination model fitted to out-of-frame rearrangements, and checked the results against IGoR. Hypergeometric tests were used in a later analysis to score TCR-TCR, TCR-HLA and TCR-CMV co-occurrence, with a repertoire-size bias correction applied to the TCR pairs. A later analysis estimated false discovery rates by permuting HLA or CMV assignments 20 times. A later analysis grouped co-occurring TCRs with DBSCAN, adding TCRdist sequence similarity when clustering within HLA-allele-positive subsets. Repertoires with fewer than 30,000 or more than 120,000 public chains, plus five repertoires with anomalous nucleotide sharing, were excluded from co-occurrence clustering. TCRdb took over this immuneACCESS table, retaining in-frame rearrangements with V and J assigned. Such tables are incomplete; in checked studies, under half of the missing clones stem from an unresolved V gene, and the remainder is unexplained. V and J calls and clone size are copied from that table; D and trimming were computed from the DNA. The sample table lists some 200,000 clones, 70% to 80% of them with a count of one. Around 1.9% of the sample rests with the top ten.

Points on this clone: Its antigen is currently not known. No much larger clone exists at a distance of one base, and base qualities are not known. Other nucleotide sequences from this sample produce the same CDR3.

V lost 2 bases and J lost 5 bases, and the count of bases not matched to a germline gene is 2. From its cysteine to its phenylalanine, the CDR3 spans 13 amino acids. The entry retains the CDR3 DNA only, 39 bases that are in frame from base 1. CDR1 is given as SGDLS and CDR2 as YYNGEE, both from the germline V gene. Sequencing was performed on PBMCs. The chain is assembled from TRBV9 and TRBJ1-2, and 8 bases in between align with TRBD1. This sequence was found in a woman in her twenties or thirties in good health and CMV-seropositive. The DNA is TGTGCCAGCAGCGTGGGACAGGATTATGGCTACACCTTC. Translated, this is CASSVGQDYGYTF.